Given below is one T cell receptor beta chain in context. The antigen remains unidentified. The PCR used 60 Vbeta and 13 Jbeta primers. TCRdb's copy holds only in-frame clones and misses some; the assay was immunoSEQ multiplex PCR. The table shows roughly 140,000 clones, with around 79% occurring only once. The sample originates from a study of cytomegalovirus exposure and HLA in healthy donors. CDR1 is MNHNY and CDR2 is SVGAGI in the germline V gene (reference sequence). The ends were cut back, 2 bases at V and 6 bases at J, with 11 bases in the middle. This CDR3 spans 15 amino acids. General study results and limits: Per a later analysis, approximately 16,000 TCR beta sequences showed association with HLA alleles at 0.05 false discovery rate.

Input material: PBMCs. The chain recombines TRBV6-6 with TRBJ1-6; D is uncertain. The TCR sequence derives from a middle-aged man in good health and CMV-seropositive. The CDR3 region has the DNA TGTGCCAGCAGTTACCCTGTTGGAGCTAATTCACCCCTCCACTTT. Protein product: CASSYPVGANSPLHF.